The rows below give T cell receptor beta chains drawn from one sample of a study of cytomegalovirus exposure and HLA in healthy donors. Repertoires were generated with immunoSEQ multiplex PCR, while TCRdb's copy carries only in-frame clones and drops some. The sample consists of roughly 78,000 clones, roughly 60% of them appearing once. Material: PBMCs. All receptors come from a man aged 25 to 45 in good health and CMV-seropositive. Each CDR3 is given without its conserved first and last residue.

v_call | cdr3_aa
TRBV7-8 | ASTSHSSYEQY
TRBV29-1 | SVGGGRNYGYT
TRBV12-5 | ASGSSRDRGRSPLH
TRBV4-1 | ASSQPGLEEETQY
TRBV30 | ARWRGRERGYT
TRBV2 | ASSPTGRGRNQPQH
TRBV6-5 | ASSYDVTGVKTQY
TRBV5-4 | ASSSLGQGTETQY
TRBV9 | ASSPTGQGASEAF
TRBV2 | ASSGGSSYEQY
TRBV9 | ASSLPGQGHSTDTQY
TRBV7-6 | ASSSSSGTRGVDEQF
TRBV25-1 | ASSPPWTSGSNEQF
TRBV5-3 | ATLGGNFSYEQY
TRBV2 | ASSATRTGNGYT
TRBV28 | ASSPPAGAHEQY